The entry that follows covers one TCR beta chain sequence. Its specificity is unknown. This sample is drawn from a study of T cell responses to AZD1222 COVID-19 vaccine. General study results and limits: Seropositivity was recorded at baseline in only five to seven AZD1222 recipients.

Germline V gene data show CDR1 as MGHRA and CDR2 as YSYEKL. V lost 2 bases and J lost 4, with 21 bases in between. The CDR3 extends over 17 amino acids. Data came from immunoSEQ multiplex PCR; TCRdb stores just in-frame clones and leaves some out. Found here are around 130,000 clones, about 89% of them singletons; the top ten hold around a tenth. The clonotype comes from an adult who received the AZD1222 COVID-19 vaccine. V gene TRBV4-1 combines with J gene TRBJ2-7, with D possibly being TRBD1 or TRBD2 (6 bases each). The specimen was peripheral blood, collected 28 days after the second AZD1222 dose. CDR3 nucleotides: TGCGCCAGCAGCCAAAGGTGGGGTGGGGGGCAGCGGTACGAGCAGTACTTC. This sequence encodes CASSQRWGGGQRYEQYF.